A selection of T cell receptor beta chains follows, all from one sample in a study of technical replicates of blood from a handful of donors. The protocol was immunoSEQ multiplex PCR, while the TCRdb copy is restricted to in-frame clones and leaves out a portion. The sample contains 70,000 or so clones, 80% to 90% of which appear only once. Sequencing was carried out using PBMCs. All receptors come from a human donor in good health. Some clones in this sample may be carry-over from other donors' samples. The CDR3 runs from the conserved cysteine through the conserved F or W. A D gene is named only where the DNA matches it firmly. Part of the rows lack a size; the others show once, few, many or a class for expanded clones.

TRBV27	.	.	TRBJ2-1	TGTGCCAGCAGCAAAGAAACGGGGGGCCAGCAGTTCTTC	CASSKETGGQQFF
TRBV6-1	TRBD1	.	TRBJ2-7	TGTGCCAGCAGAAAAGGGACAGGGGGCTCCTACGAGCAGTACTTC	CASRKGTGGSYEQYF
TRBV7-3	.	once	TRBJ2-3	TGTGCCAGCAGCGGGACCGGGACTAGCACAGATACGCAGTATTTT	CASSGTGTSTDTQYF
TRBV6-6	TRBD1	.	TRBJ1-2	TGTGCCAGCAGTTCCATGGACAGGGGAAACTATGGCTACACCTTC	CASSSMDRGNYGYTF
TRBV5-4	.	.	TRBJ1-2	TGTGCCAGCAGCTTGGTCGCCGGGGGGCGGCATTATGGCTACACCTTC	CASSLVAGGRHYGYTF
TRBV2	.	.	TRBJ1-2	TGTGCCAGCAGTCTTGGGGGGACTGGAGGCTACACCTTC	CASSLGGTGGYTF
TRBV2	.	.	TRBJ2-6	TGTGCCAGCACAGGGAGGTCTGGGGCCAACGTCCTGACTTTC	CASTGRSGANVLTF
TRBV7-3	.	.	TRBJ1-2	TGTGCCAGCAGCTTACGACAAAACCCTTATGGCTACACCTTC	CASSLRQNPYGYTF
TRBV5-6	.	.	TRBJ2-7	TGTGCCAGCAGCCCGTCAACAGGTTCCTACGAGCAGTACTTC	CASSPSTGSYEQYF
TRBV30	TRBD2	.	TRBJ2-1	TGTGCCTGCCCGACTAGCGGGGGAAATGAGCAGTTCTTC	CACPTSGGNEQFF
TRBV5-1	.	.	TRBJ2-7	TGCGCCAGCAGGCCCGGGGAGGACTACGAGCAGTACTTC	CASRPGEDYEQYF
TRBV4-3	TRBD2	.	TRBJ2-1	TGCGCCAGCAGGATAGCGGGGAACTACAATGAGCAGTTCTTC	CASRIAGNYNEQFF
TRBV11-2	TRBD2	once	TRBJ2-3	TGTGCCAGCAGCCCGGGGACTAGCGGGAGAACAGATACGCAGTATTTT	CASSPGTSGRTDTQYF
TRBV11-2	TRBD1	.	TRBJ1-2	TGTGCCAGCAGCTTAGTTGCGGGACAGGACCCGGACTTC	CASSLVAGQDPDF
TRBV7-2	.	.	TRBJ2-7	TGTGCCAGCAGTCCCCCGGGGGTTATCTACGAGCAGTACTTC	CASSPPGVIYEQYF
TRBV6-5	TRBD2	.	TRBJ2-1	TGTGCCAGCAGGTCTATGAGCGGGAGGGCCGGGGAGCAGTTCTTC	CASRSMSGRAGEQFF
TRBV9	.	.	TRBJ1-6	TGTGCCAGCAGCCCGCGAACGTATGCCCGGTCACCCCTCCACTTT	CASSPRTYARSPLHF
TRBV21-1	.	.	TRBJ2-7	TGTGCCAGCAGCAAGTATTTAGAAGCCCGCGAGCAGTACTTC	CASSKYLEAREQYF
TRBV7-2	TRBD1	.	TRBJ2-2	TGTGCCAGCAGCCCCCAGGGGGCGACGAACACCGGGGAGCTGTTTTTT	CASSPQGATNTGELFF
TRBV4-2	TRBD2	.	TRBJ2-3	TGTGCCAGCACCCCGGGTAGCGGGAGTCCAGATACGCAGTATTTT	CASTPGSGSPDTQYF
TRBV23-1	.	once	TRBJ2-3	TGCGCCAGCAGTCGAAGCCAAGATACGCAGTATTTT	CASSRSQDTQYF
TRBV6-5	TRBD1	once	TRBJ1-2	TGTGCCAGCAGGGCACCCGGGACAGGGGGCCTTGGCTACACCTTC	CASRAPGTGGLGYTF
TRBV19	.	.	TRBJ1-1	TGTGCCAGTAGTATAGAACCAGGAGAAGCTTTCTTT	CASSIEPGEAFF
TRBV19	TRBD1	.	TRBJ1-5	TGTGCCAGTACCAGGACAGGGGGCTTCAATCAGCCCCAGCATTTT	CASTRTGGFNQPQHF
TRBV5-8	.	.	TRBJ1-1	TGTGCCAGCAGCCGGCAGGGTAACACTGAAGCTTTCTTT	CASSRQGNTEAFF
TRBV30	.	few	TRBJ2-7	TGTGCCTGGACGCCCGGGACATACGAGCAGTACTTC	CAWTPGTYEQYF
TRBV4-2	.	.	TRBJ1-5	TGTGCCAGCAGCCAAGCGGTTGGTCAGCCCCAGCATTTT	CASSQAVGQPQHF
TRBV18	.	.	TRBJ2-6	TGTGCCAGCTCACCACTCGGACAGTTTTTAGCTGGGGCCAACGTCCTGACTTTC	CASSPLGQFLAGANVLTF
TRBV6-5	TRBD1	.	TRBJ2-2	TGTGCCAGCAGAACAGGGGGCGGTGGATCCGGGGAGCTGTTTTTT	CASRTGGGGSGELFF
TRBV5-1	TRBD1	once	TRBJ1-2	TGCGCCAGCAGCCCACTGGGCAGGGGGCATGGCTACACCTTC	CASSPLGRGHGYTF
TRBV2	TRBD1	.	TRBJ2-1	TGTGCCAGCAGTAGGGACAGGTTCAATGAGCAGTTCTTC	CASSRDRFNEQFF
TRBV7-6	TRBD2	.	TRBJ2-1	TGTGCCAGCAGCTTGGGACTAGCGGATACCCCCTACAATGAGCAGTTCTTC	CASSLGLADTPYNEQFF
TRBV7-9	TRBD2	few	TRBJ2-3	TGTGCCAGCAGGACTAGCGTCCCAGATACGCAGTATTTT	CASRTSVPDTQYF
TRBV7-9	TRBD1	.	TRBJ1-2	TGTGCCAGCACCCCTGGACAGGAAGGCGGCTACACCTTC	CASTPGQEGGYTF
TRBV2	.	once	TRBJ2-1	TGTGCCAGCAGTGAACTGGGGGCGCAGTCCTACAATGAGCAGTTCTTC	CASSELGAQSYNEQFF
TRBV7-6	.	.	TRBJ2-7	TGTGCCAGCAGCTTAAAACAGCCCTACGAGCAGTACTTC	CASSLKQPYEQYF
TRBV7-2	.	.	TRBJ1-2	TGTGCCAGCAGCCGGGGACACGGCGGCGGGGGCTACACCTTC	CASSRGHGGGGYTF
TRBV7-2	.	.	TRBJ1-1	TGTGCCAGCAGCTTAGACAGGAACACTGAAGCTTTCTTT	CASSLDRNTEAFF
TRBV6-6	.	.	TRBJ2-7	TGTGCCAGCAGTTACTCGAGCCATCCCTACGAGCAGTACTTC	CASSYSSHPYEQYF
TRBV7-2	TRBD2	.	TRBJ2-6	TGTGCCAGCAGCCAAGGACTAGCATCTGGGGCCAACGTCCTGACTTTC	CASSQGLASGANVLTF
TRBV5-6	TRBD1	.	TRBJ2-5	TGTGCCAGCAGCTTGGGAGGACAGGGATATTCAGAGACCCAGTACTTC	CASSLGGQGYSETQYF
TRBV23-1	.	.	TRBJ1-5	TGCGCCAGCAGTCCTGGGCAGTGCGGGGCCAGTCAGCCCCAGCATTTT	CASSPGQCGASQPQHF
TRBV7-9	.	.	TRBJ1-3	TGTGCCAGCAGCCCTCGACAGGCCTACTCTGGAAACACCATATATTTT	CASSPRQAYSGNTIYF
TRBV7-3	.	few	TRBJ2-1	TGTGCCAGCAGCTTACAAGCGGCGTACAATGAGCAGTTCTTC	CASSLQAAYNEQFF
TRBV5-1	.	.	TRBJ2-3	TGCGCCAGCAGCACTGGGAGCCTCGTTGATACGCAGTATTTT	CASSTGSLVDTQYF
TRBV5-1	TRBD1	.	TRBJ2-7	TGCGCCAGCAGCTTGGACGGGACAGGGAATTTCAACGAGCAGTACTTC	CASSLDGTGNFNEQYF
TRBV6-1	.	.	TRBJ2-7	TGTGCCAGCAGTGAACAGGGAACTTCCTACGAGCAGTACTTC	CASSEQGTSYEQYF
TRBV2	.	.	TRBJ1-4	TGTGCCAGCTGGGGGGGCCCCTCAACTAATGAAAAACTGTTTTTT	CASWGGPSTNEKLFF
TRBV7-2	.	.	TRBJ1-2	TGTGCCAGCAGCTCAAACCCAAACCCCGGGGGTGGCTACACCTTC	CASSSNPNPGGGYTF
TRBV11-2	.	.	TRBJ1-1	TGTGCCAGCAGCTTTGCAGGCACTGAAGCTTTCTTT	CASSFAGTEAFF
TRBV6-1	.	.	TRBJ2-1	TGTGCCAGCAGTGCAGGTAACTACAATGAGCAGTTCTTC	CASSAGNYNEQFF
TRBV14	.	once	TRBJ2-5	TGTGCCAGCAGCCAAGAAACCGACAGGATAGAGACCCAGTACTTC	CASSQETDRIETQYF
TRBV10-2	.	.	TRBJ2-3	TGCGCCAGCAGTAAGGTGGACACCTCGACGGGAGATACGCAGTATTTT	CASSKVDTSTGDTQYF
TRBV18	.	.	TRBJ2-5	TGTGCCAGCTCACCAGAGACAGGCTCGGGGAAGACCCAGTACTTC	CASSPETGSGKTQYF
TRBV7-2	TRBD2	.	TRBJ2-5	TGTGCCAGCAGCCATCGGCGCGCTAGCGGCCAAGAGACCCAGTACTTC	CASSHRRASGQETQYF
TRBV12-2	.	.	TRBJ2-7	TGTGCAAGTCGGCATTCCGGGACAGTCTTCTACGAGCAGTACTTC	CASRHSGTVFYEQYF
TRBV5-6	TRBD1	.	TRBJ1-2	TGTGCCAGCAGCTCCGGGACAGGGAGTTATGGCTACACCTTC	CASSSGTGSYGYTF
TRBV5-6	.	once	TRBJ1-5	TGTGCCAGCAGCTTAAGTCAAGGAGGTCAGCCCCAGCATTTT	CASSLSQGGQPQHF
TRBV5-3	TRBD1	.	TRBJ2-1	TGTGCCAGAAGAGAGCCAACCGGGACAGGGGAGTTCTTC	CARREPTGTGEFF